This T cell receptor (beta chain) was recovered during a study of T cell responses to AZD1222 COVID-19 vaccine (dated by TCRdb to 2020 to 2022). Looking at the study overall: AZD1222 recipients whose second dose came at about 4 weeks and those whose second dose came at about 12 weeks were combined into one group, since spike-specific TCR depth and breadth did not differ between the two schedules. TCR sequencing covered more than 230 trial participants: 207 given two doses of AZD1222 and 26 given two doses of MenACWY control vaccine. Trial participants were enrolled into age subgroups of 18-55, 56-69 and 70-plus years, which contained around 150, 28 and 57 TCR-sequenced participants, respectively.

The meaning of the sample's time point label: baseline before first vaccination. Vaccinee samples came from UK trials COV001 and COV002, including a single-blind randomized controlled phase 2/3 trial of AZD1222 (ChAdOx1 nCoV-19) in healthy adults. For TCRbeta chain sequencing, PBMC samples were collected from trial participants at day 0 and at day 28 after the second dose. The CDR3 regions of human TCRbeta chains were subjected to immunosequencing. In the original analysis: TCRs in the repertoires were matched against a reference library of SARS-CoV-2-specific TCRs that had been generated with the MIRA antigen-specificity platform. Breadth was defined as the fraction of unique TCRs that were SARS-CoV-2-associated. Depth was defined as the fraction of total T cells that were SARS-CoV-2-associated. Using the MIRA data, every spike-specific TCR was mapped to the spike region that the TCR reacted to and assigned to either a CD4 or a CD8 class. Log10-transformed breadth and depth values were compared by one-way ANOVA with Sidak's multiple comparisons tests. TCRdb provides this immuneACCESS table in a form limited to in-frame rearrangements. Some clones are lacking; in checked studies, under half of them reflect an unresolved V gene, and why the rest are absent is not known. The DNA was the basis for D and trimming; V, J and clone size are from that table. For this sample there are about 150,000 clones; about 88% appear just once. Clones ranked in the top ten supply just over 5% of the sample.

This clone has only one observation. It lacks a known antigen. Base quality data are lacking; no much larger clone is found one base away. Study-wide conclusions, independent of this receptor: Participants were mostly white British, with more females than males. The authors suggested clonal diversity may have been underestimated. A significant rise in spike-specific TCR breadth and depth was observed after two AZD1222 doses relative to day 0 and relative to MenACWY recipients. In the small 56-69-year group, the increase in depth fell short of significance, most likely because of low power. Because no day 14 peak-response samples were available, repertoires were characterized only after the peak T cell response. Only five to seven AZD1222 recipients were SARS-CoV-2 seropositive at baseline, limiting conclusions about previously exposed vaccinees. Epitopes outside the regions mutated in the B.1.351 and B.1.1.7 variants were reportedly recognized by nearly half of the unique spike-specific TCRs. The whole spike protein was spanned by vaccine-associated CD4 TCRs, and dominant responses were seen in regions 160-218 and 743-854.

Sequenced material: peripheral blood, taken on day 0 of AZD1222 vaccination. This sequence originates from an adult in good health.

Read as DNA, the sequence is TGTGCCAGCAGGCAGCAGCTTAATGAAAAACTGTTTTTT. Its translation is CASRQQLNEKLFF. The chain is encoded by TRBV7-2 joined to TRBJ1-4, with the D gene not confidently named. For CDR1 and CDR2, the germline V gene lists SGHTA and FQGNSA. The CDR3 numbers 13 residues from cysteine through phenylalanine. The retained sequence is limited to the CDR3, 39 bases, with the frame set at the first base. V is pared back by 6 bases and J by 4 bases, with 9 bases lying between the germline termini.